The 20 T cell receptor beta chains below come from one sample, sequenced in a study of cytomegalovirus exposure and HLA in healthy donors. Primers included in the PCR were 60 Vbeta and 13 Jbeta primers. Sequencing was performed with immunoSEQ multiplex PCR; in TCRdb, only in-frame clones are kept and a portion is missing. Altogether approximately 210,000 clones are present, roughly 80% being singletons, with the ten largest covering approximately 0.39%. The sequenced material came from PBMCs. These receptors were collected from a male donor in good health and CMV-seropositive.

This clone showed up just a few times. The V call is TRBV19, the J call TRBJ2-1; 10 bases fit TRBD2. J gave up 4 bases and V 5 bases, and 8 bases lay outside the gene matches. In germline, CDR1 is LNHDA, CDR2 SQIVND (reference sequence). The CDR3 spans 16 residues. CDR3 sequence (DNA): TGTGCCAGTAGTGCCACCGGACTAGCGGCGTACAATGAGCAGTTCTTC. Its translation is CASSATGLAAYNEQFF.

The genes are TRBV27 and TRBJ2-2; D gene ambiguous. The CDR3 is made up of 13 amino acids. Trimming removed 3 bases from V and 5 bases from J, with 7 bases in between. Germline V gene lookup returns CDR1 MNHEY and CDR2 SMNVEV (reference sequence). The CDR3 here is CASSFQRTGELFF. The CDR3 DNA reads TGTGCCAGCAGTTTTCAGCGTACCGGGGAGCTGTTTTTT.

This clone was seen more than once but under ten times. The rearrangement links TRBV5-1 to TRBJ2-5, with 7 bases lining up with TRBD2. CDR3 size: 14 residues. V gave up 7 bases and J gave up 4 bases; unmatched junction bases: 10. From germline, CDR1 is SGHRS and CDR2 YFSETQ. DNA for the CDR3: TGCGCCAGCCTTCCGGGGGGAGGTGGAGAGACCCAGTACTTC. As protein: CASLPGGGGETQYF.

The gene calls are TRBV29-1 and TRBJ2-3; TRBD1 agrees at 7 bases. Germline CDR1 reads SQVTM; CDR2 reads ANQGSEA. The J segment lost 4 bases and the V segment lost 7 bases, leaving 8 bases of the junction unmatched. The CDR3 is 13 amino acids. The CDR3, as DNA: TGCAGCGCTAGATCAGGGGGTGCAGATACGCAGTATTTT. It is translated as CSARSGGADTQYF.

The chain has TRBV30 and TRBJ1-1; weak D call: TRBD1 (5 bases). CDR1 and CDR2 (germline): GTSNPN, SVGIG (reference sequence). CDR3 length equals 13 residues. V lost 0 bases and J lost 7, with 12 bases in between. CDR3 sequence: CAWSVRSTVEAFF. The CDR3 nucleotides read TGTGCCTGGAGTGTACGATCGACAGTTGAAGCTTTCTTT.

The chain joins TRBV7-9 to TRBJ1-2; D is possibly TRBD1 (5 bases). This CDR3 is built from 14 residues. Deletions cut 5 bases from V and 4 bases from J, with 14 bases between. Germline V gene data show CDR1 as SEHNR and CDR2 as FQNEAQ (reference sequence). Written as DNA, the CDR3 is TGTGCCAGCAGCGCGACGACAGTTTTCTATGGCTACACCTTC. The encoded protein is CASSATTVFYGYTF.

The rearrangement joins TRBV7-2 to TRBJ2-1; TRBD1 aligns across 7 bases. The CDR3 has 17 amino acids. Germline CDR1 and CDR2: SGHTA and FQGNSA. The V gene end was trimmed by 1 base and the J gene end by 2 bases; junction bases not matched to a gene: 8. The CDR3 sequence: CASSLDQTGPPYNEQFF. In nucleotides, the CDR3 is TGTGCCAGCAGCTTAGACCAGACAGGGCCACCCTACAATGAGCAGTTCTTC.

This clone was seen only a few times. The chain recombines TRBV30 with TRBJ2-7; 7 bases align to TRBD2. Germline lookup yields CDR1 GTSNPN and CDR2 SVGIG (reference sequence). Losses at the gene ends were 2 bases for V and 1 base for J; bases not matched to a gene: 8. This CDR3 is 15 amino acids long. The CDR3 region has the DNA TGTGCCTGGAGTATACCTAGCGGACGATCCTACGAGCAGTACTTC. As protein: CAWSIPSGRSYEQYF.

The rearrangement joins TRBV6-4 to TRBJ2-1; 8 bases fit TRBD2. The CDR3 is 14 amino acids. V shed 2 bases and J 8 bases; nucleotides not matched to a gene: 5. In germline, CDR1 is MRHNA, CDR2 SNTAGT. CDR3 nucleotides: TGTGCCAGCAGTGACCGGGGGGGTGGCGATGAGCAGTTCTTC. Its translation is CASSDRGGGDEQFF.

V usage is TRBV19 and J usage is TRBJ2-2, with TRBD2 as a possible D gene (6 bases). The CDR3 loop spans 14 amino acids. CDR1 and CDR2 (germline): LNHDA, SQIVND (reference sequence). V shed 7 bases and J shed 6 bases, with 15 bases lying between them. This CDR3 is CASIPMGGAGELFF. DNA of the CDR3: TGTGCCAGTATACCCATGGGAGGTGCCGGGGAGCTGTTTTTT.

This clone turned up a few times. The rearrangement joins TRBV2 to TRBJ1-5, with 8 bases aligning to TRBD1. The germline V gene has CDR1 SNHLY and CDR2 FYNNEI. The CDR3 runs to 16 residues. Losses at the gene ends were 4 bases for V and 3 bases for J; bases not matched to a gene: 8. CDR3: CASSARRDRNNQPQHF. CDR3 nucleotides: TGTGCCAGCAGTGCGCGGAGGGACAGGAACAATCAGCCCCAGCATTTT.

The chain carries TRBV4-3 and TRBJ1-3, with 11 positions matching TRBD1. The CDR3 consists of 17 residues. Germline V gene data show CDR1 as LGHNA and CDR2 as YSLEER. Germline trimming cut 4 bases from V and 2 bases from J; bases unmatched to any gene: 7. The CDR3 DNA reads as TGCGCCAGCAGCCGGCGCTTGGACAGGGGGCCTGGAAACACCATATATTTT. It yields the protein CASSRRLDRGPGNTIYF.

J is TRBJ2-5 and V is TRBV7-3; 8 bases fit TRBD2. Germline loops: CDR1 SGHTA, CDR2 FQGTGA. This CDR3 comprises 15 residues. The J segment lost 5 bases and the V segment lost 5 bases, leaving 10 bases of the junction unmatched. This CDR3 is CASSPGTRFDETQYF. The CDR3 DNA reads as TGTGCCAGCAGCCCCGGGACTAGGTTTGACGAGACCCAGTACTTC.

The gene calls are TRBV9 and TRBJ2-1, with 12 bases aligning to TRBD2. Germline values: CDR1 SGDLS, CDR2 YYNGEE. The CDR3 runs to 15 residues. Trimming cost V 4 bases and J 7 bases; bases outside gene matches: 6. CDR3 protein: CASSPLAGGGNEQFF. CDR3 nucleotides: TGTGCCAGCAGCCCCCTAGCGGGAGGGGGGAATGAGCAGTTCTTC.

CDR3 residues: CASSLYLGSPGNTIYF. CDR3 DNA sequence: TGTGCCAGCAGTTTATATCTAGGCAGTCCTGGAAACACCATATATTTT. The chain links TRBV27 to TRBJ1-3; D is unclear. V was trimmed by 1 base and J by 2 bases, leaving 12 bases between them. Looked up from germline, CDR1 is MNHEY and CDR2 is SMNVEV (reference sequence). CDR3 length equals 16 residues.

The table lists this clone with a count of one. This chain's CDR3 is CASSPPTGGQPQHF. DNA for the CDR3: TGTGCCAGCAGCCCCCCGACAGGGGGTCAGCCCCAGCATTTT. V and J are TRBV7-9 and TRBJ1-5, with 9 bases matching TRBD1. Germline CDR1 SEHNR, CDR2 FQNEAQ (reference sequence). V was clipped by 5 bases and J by 6 bases; unmatched bases: 5. The CDR3 spans 14 residues.

J is TRBJ1-1 and V is TRBV19; D gene uncertain. The V end lost 3 bases, the J end lost 0 bases, and 11 bases lay between the germline ends. Germline V gene lookup returns CDR1 LNHDA and CDR2 SQIVND (reference sequence). The CDR3 extends over 15 amino acids. DNA for the CDR3: TGTGCCAGTAGTATGAATGGGCTCATGAACACTGAAGCTTTCTTT. Translated, it gives CASSMNGLMNTEAFF.

The chain has TRBV28 and TRBJ1-5; 9 bases fit TRBD1. Germline V gives CDR1 MDHEN, CDR2 SYDVKM. This CDR3 comprises 15 residues. With 4 bases clipped from V and 2 bases from J, the junction kept 3 bases outside the gene matches. In DNA form, the CDR3 reads TGTGCCAGCAGTTGGGGACAGGGACGCAATCAGCCCCAGCATTTT. Translating gives CASSWGQGRNQPQHF.

In its sample, this clone was seen once. The chain joins TRBV6-1 to TRBJ2-1, with D possibly matching TRBD1 (6 bases). Germline-derived CDR1 and CDR2 are MNHNS and SASEGT. This CDR3 is built from 11 residues. The V end was cut by 5 bases, the J end by 16 bases, with 15 bases between. The CDR3 nucleotides are TGTGCCAGCAGTTCCCCAGGGGCACGATTCTTC. Translating gives CASSSPGARFF.

The chain employs TRBV7-2 and TRBJ1-3; D unclear. CDR3 size: 15 residues. Trimming cost V 2 bases and J 0 bases, with 8 bases left between them. Per the germline V gene, CDR1 is SGHTA and CDR2 is FQGNSA. The CDR3 loop reads CASSLQVLSGNTIYF. The CDR3 nucleotides read TGTGCCAGCAGCTTACAGGTTCTCTCTGGAAACACCATATATTTT.